The 9 T cell receptor beta chains listed next were all sequenced from one sample in a study of shared clonotypes between healthy human individuals. Produced via immunoSEQ multiplex PCR; TCRdb's table is partial and in-frame only. The data hold under 850,000 clones, with almost 95% observed a single time. Naive CD8 cells, CD45RO-negative and positively selected for CCR7, excluded terminally differentiated effector memory CD45RA+ cells. Sequenced material: naive CD8+ T cells sorted from blood. Every receptor here comes from a man aged 30 to 39 in good health.

The rearrangement links TRBV7-9 to TRBJ2-1, with 12 bases fitting TRBD2. Germline CDR1 and CDR2: SEHNR and FQNEAQ (reference sequence). This CDR3 region has 17 residues. J gave up 0 bases and V 5 bases, and 5 bases lay outside the gene matches. The CDR3 region is CASSLTSGRSSYNEQFF. CDR3 bases: TGTGCCAGCAGCCTAACTAGCGGGAGGAGCTCCTACAATGAGCAGTTCTTC. The full variable domain, in which reference TRBV7-9 and TRBJ2-1 provide the parts outside the CDR3, is DTGVSQNPRHKITKRGQNVTFRCDPISEHNRLYWYRQTLGQGPEFLTYFQNEAQLEKSRLLSDRFSAERPKGSFSTLEIQRTEQGDSAMYLCASSLTSGRSSYNEQFFGPGTRLTVL.

The chain's CDR3 is CASSADGGGQFF. CDR3 in DNA: TGTGCCAGCAGCGCCGATGGAGGAGGGCAGTTCTTC. The gene calls are TRBV9 and TRBJ2-1; a possible D gene is TRBD2 (5 bases). CDR1 and CDR2 from the germline V gene are SGDLS and YYNGEE. The CDR3 is 12 amino acids. Between the trimmed V and J ends, which lost 3 bases and 12 bases, there was a span of 13 bases.

This clone was found a few times. The chain carries TRBV7-8 and TRBJ2-7, with D unresolved. Trimming took off 1 base at V and 6 bases at J, with 10 bases between the two ends. The CDR3 loop spans 13 amino acids. Per germline, CDR1 SGHVS and CDR2 FQNEAQ. The CDR3 nucleotides are TGTGCCAGCAGCTTAGGGGTTTTAGGCGAGCAGTACTTC. Translating gives CASSLGVLGEQYF.

The chain is built from TRBV2 and TRBJ2-7, with 10 nucleotides matching TRBD1. The CDR3 sequence is 17 residues long. J was trimmed by 3 bases and V by 6 bases; bases with no gene match: 14. Germline V gives CDR1 SNHLY, CDR2 FYNNEI. The CDR3 DNA follows: TGTGCCAGCAGGATTTCCGGGACAGGGGCCTCCCGCTACGAGCAGTACTTC. Amino acid sequence: CASRISGTGASRYEQYF.

The chain couples TRBV7-8 to TRBJ2-7; the D is unclear. Germline lookup yields CDR1 SGHVS and CDR2 FQNEAQ. V lost 5 bases, J lost 1 base, and 12 bases lay in between. The CDR3 has 14 amino acids. The CDR3 loop reads CASSPLGVSYEQYF. The CDR3 coding sequence is TGTGCCAGCAGCCCCCTGGGCGTATCCTACGAGCAGTACTTC.

This chain links TRBV29-1 with TRBJ1-2; 10 nucleotides align to TRBD1. The CDR3 length is 14 residues. V lost 0 bases and J lost 8; bases outside the gene matches: 6. Germline CDR1 reads SQVTM; CDR2 reads ANQGSEA. The CDR3 sequence is CSVEDPTGGLGYTF. CDR3 sequence (DNA): TGCAGCGTTGAAGATCCGACAGGGGGCCTCGGCTACACCTTC.

The chain is built from TRBV30 and TRBJ1-1, with D perhaps TRBD1 (5 bases). The CDR3 length is 15 residues. CDR1 and CDR2 from the germline V gene are GTSNPN and SVGIG (reference sequence). V was clipped by 4 bases and J by 6 bases, with 21 bases between them. DNA for the CDR3: TGTGCCTGGACGTTCGGGGCCTCCAGAGGGGCTGAAGCTTTCTTT. Protein: CAWTFGASRGAEAFF.

The CDR3, as DNA: TGCAGCGTACAGCCTGGGAACACCGGGGAGCTGTTTTTT. Amino acid sequence: CSVQPGNTGELFF. This chain uses TRBV29-1 with TRBJ2-2, with D unresolved. The CDR3 spans 13 residues. Germline lookup yields CDR1 SQVTM and CDR2 ANQGSEA. V gave up 6 bases and J gave up 1 base, with 9 bases separating them.

The CDR3 bases are TGTGCCAGCAGTCTCAATTCGGGGACCAACAATGAGCAGTTCTTC. This encodes CASSLNSGTNNEQFF. This rearrangement joins TRBV27 to TRBJ2-1; D is tentatively TRBD1 or TRBD2 (5 bases each). V lost 5 bases to trimming and J lost 5 bases, with 16 bases between them. From germline, CDR1 is MNHEY and CDR2 SMNVEV (reference sequence). CDR3 length equals 15 residues.